Following are 17 T cell receptor beta chains from one sample sequenced in a study of CD8 T cells in ankylosing spondylitis. General study points: Within ankylosing spondylitis blood, a TCR beta motif made up of seven to nine highly homologous variants appeared to be characteristic.

TCRdb called the 5' RACE reads again in MiXCR, with one record for every CDR3 protein. The sample shows 200,000 to 250,000 distinct CDR3 sequences, 6% to 8% of them seen only once. For these TCRs, the target antigens are not known. What was sequenced was blood, either unsorted or a sorted T cell fraction (not recorded which). These TCRs come from a male donor with ankylosing spondylitis.

The chain joins TRBV20-1 to TRBJ2-7, with D perhaps matching TRBD2 (5 bases). V lost 1 base and J 6 bases, leaving 7 bases between the germline ends. The CDR3 runs 11 residues. Germline lookup yields CDR1 DFQATT and CDR2 SNEGSKA (reference sequence). The chain's CDR3 is CSARVEGEQYF. The CDR3 coding sequence is TGCAGTGCTAGAGTCGAGGGCGAGCAGTACTTC.

This chain's CDR3 is CASSRRRTEAFF. Written as DNA, the CDR3 is TGTGCCAGCAGTCGGAGGAGGACTGAAGCTTTCTTT. The rearrangement joins TRBV6-2 or TRBV6-3 to TRBJ1-1; D remains ambiguous. V lost 5 bases and J lost 5, with 9 bases in between. The CDR3 extends over 12 amino acids. Germline values: CDR1 MNHEY, CDR2 SVGEGT.

This clonotype was counted between two and nine times. The rearrangement uses TRBV6-1 and TRBJ1-2; 7 bases match TRBD1. Germline CDR1 is MNHNS and CDR2 is SASEGT. This CDR3 contains 12 residues. J lost 4 bases, V lost 10 bases, and 6 bases had no gene match. The CDR3 loop is CAIWTGGYGYTF. As DNA, the CDR3 is TGTGCCATTTGGACAGGCGGCTATGGCTACACCTTC.

As to this clonotype: Germline is not matched at one junction end, which may reflect a read error. V and J are TRBV4-3 and TRBJ2-7, with D possibly called TRBD1 or TRBD2 (5 bases each). This CDR3 spans 15 amino acids. Germline loops: CDR1 LGHNA, CDR2 YSLEER. The chain's CDR3 is CACSQDRGSTYEQYF. CDR3 sequence (DNA): TGCGCCTGCAGCCAAGATCGGGGCAGCACCTACGAGCAGTACTTC.

This clonotype has more than one count but fewer than ten. The rearrangement joins TRBV7-9 to TRBJ1-1; the D is unclear. Germline lookup yields CDR1 SEHNR and CDR2 FQNEAQ (reference sequence). This CDR3 has 12 amino acids. The V gene lost 1 base and the J gene lost 7 bases, with 7 bases spanning the gap. The CDR3 protein is CASSLGYFEAFF. The CDR3 coding sequence is TGTGCCAGCAGCTTAGGGTATTTTGAAGCTTTCTTT.

V gene TRBV7-8 combines with J gene TRBJ2-3, with 9 bases matching TRBD2. This CDR3 is 15 amino acids long. The V and J ends lost 3 bases and 4 bases, in that order; junction bases with no gene match: 5. Germline loops: CDR1 SGHVS, CDR2 FQNEAQ. In nucleotides, the CDR3 is TGTGCCAGCAGCTTCGGCGGGAGGGCCTCAGATACGCAGTATTTT. It encodes CASSFGGRASDTQYF.

This clonotype showed up many times. The chain combines TRBV24-1 with TRBJ2-3; D gene uncertain. V was cut by 4 bases and J by 8 bases, with 6 bases left in between. CDR3 length: 11 amino acids. CDR1 is KGHDR, CDR2 SFDVKD, per germline. The CDR3 nucleotides are TGTGCCACCAGTGAGAGAAGTACGCAGTATTTT. Its protein product is CATSERSTQYF.

This clonotype was seen a few times. V usage is TRBV2 and J usage is TRBJ2-1, with D hard to call. The germline V gene has CDR1 SNHLY and CDR2 FYNNEI. V was clipped by 5 bases and J by 4 bases, with 15 bases between them. The CDR3 is 15 residues long. CDR3 amino acids: CASSTPDSEYNEQFF. CDR3 bases: TGTGCCAGCAGTACACCAGACTCAGAGTACAATGAGCAGTTCTTC.

This clonotype has a count of ten or more. This chain connects TRBV5-1 to TRBJ2-1; no firm D call. CDR1 SGHRS and CDR2 YFSETQ come from the germline V gene. The V end was cut by 1 base, the J end by 7 bases, with 12 bases between. CDR3 length equals 14 residues. The CDR3 nucleotides are TGCGCCAGCAGCTTGTCCCTGCCTCCAAATGAGCAGTTCTTC. Protein product: CASSLSLPPNEQFF.

This clonotype showed up just a few times. The genes are TRBV9 and TRBJ2-3; 15 nucleotides agree with TRBD2. In germline, CDR1 is SGDLS, CDR2 YYNGEE. V lost 2 bases and J lost 4; bases outside the gene matches: 2. The CDR3 loop spans 16 amino acids. The CDR3 spells CASSVGTSGRSDTQYF. The CDR3 coding sequence is TGTGCCAGCAGCGTTGGGACTAGCGGGAGGTCAGATACGCAGTATTTT.

There are many counts of this clonotype. This sequence joins TRBV10-3 and TRBJ2-1; D is uncertain. This CDR3 is built from 15 residues. Per germline, CDR1 ENHRY and CDR2 SYGVKD. The V end lost 8 bases, the J end lost 6 bases, and 20 bases lay between the germline ends. The CDR3 DNA sequence: TGTGCCATCGCCGACGCGGCCTTCCGAGGCAATGAGCAGTTCTTC. It specifies CAIADAAFRGNEQFF.

This clonotype has a count of ten or more. J is TRBJ1-2 and V is TRBV7-2; D gene unclear. The CDR3 loop spans 11 amino acids. The germline gives CDR1 SGHTA, CDR2 FQGNSA. Trimming left V 4 bases short and J 7 bases short, with 7 bases between. The CDR3 here is CASSSGIGYTF. For the CDR3, the DNA is TGTGCCAGCAGCTCGGGTATTGGCTACACCTTC. The full variable domain, completed using reference TRBV7-2 and TRBJ1-2, is GAGVSQSPSNKVTEKGKDVELRCDPISGHTALYWYRQSLGQGLEFLIYFQGNSAPDKSGLPSDRFSAERTGGSVSTLTIQRTQQEDSAVYLCASSSGIGYTFGSGTRLTVV.

Ten or more counts support this clonotype. The chain combines TRBV7-9 with TRBJ2-1; maybe TRBD2 (6 bases). V dropped 4 bases and J dropped 8 bases, with 15 bases sitting between them. The CDR3 totals 14 residues. Germline V gene data show CDR1 as SEHNR and CDR2 as FQNEAQ (reference sequence). The chain's CDR3 is CASSSGLLADEQFF. The DNA for the CDR3 is TGTGCCAGCAGCTCGGGACTCCTGGCCGATGAGCAGTTCTTC.

As to this clonotype: This may come from a read error, since a much larger clone is one base off. The chain carries TRBV20-1 and TRBJ2-3; D is unresolved. Per the germline V gene, CDR1 is DFQATT and CDR2 is SNEGSKA (reference sequence). Trimming stripped 5 bases from V and 6 bases from J, with 9 bases between. CDR3 length: 11 residues. As DNA, the CDR3 is TGCAGTGCTGGGGTTACGGATACGCAGTATTTT. Its translation is CSAGVTDTQYF.

The chain combines TRBV27 with TRBJ2-1; TRBD1 is a possible D gene (6 bases). There are 16 residues in the CDR3. The V gene's germline CDR1 is MNHEY and CDR2 SMNVEV (reference sequence). V lost 5 bases and J 0 bases, leaving 14 bases between the germline ends. The CDR3 coding sequence is TGTGCCAGCAGTCCCCGGGACAACGGCTCCTACAATGAGCAGTTCTTC. Translating gives CASSPRDNGSYNEQFF.

This clonotype has at least ten counts. The V call is TRBV4-2, the J call TRBJ1-2; D is possibly TRBD1 (5 bases). Trimming cost V 0 bases and J 4 bases, with 9 bases left between them. The CDR3 is 14 residues long. The germline V gene has CDR1 LGHNA and CDR2 YNFKEQ. The CDR3 sequence is CASSQDWGSYGYTF. The CDR3 DNA reads as TGTGCCAGCAGCCAAGACTGGGGGAGCTATGGCTACACCTTC.

This clonotype turned up a few times. The chain employs TRBV6-1 and TRBJ2-7; 8 bases are shared with TRBD1. The V gene's germline CDR1 is MNHNS and CDR2 SASEGT. V lost 10 bases to trimming and J lost 2 bases; unmatched junction nucleotides: 10. The CDR3 is 14 residues long. The CDR3 is CAIKDRDRPYEQYF. The CDR3 coding sequence is TGTGCCATAAAGGACCGGGACAGGCCCTACGAGCAGTACTTC.